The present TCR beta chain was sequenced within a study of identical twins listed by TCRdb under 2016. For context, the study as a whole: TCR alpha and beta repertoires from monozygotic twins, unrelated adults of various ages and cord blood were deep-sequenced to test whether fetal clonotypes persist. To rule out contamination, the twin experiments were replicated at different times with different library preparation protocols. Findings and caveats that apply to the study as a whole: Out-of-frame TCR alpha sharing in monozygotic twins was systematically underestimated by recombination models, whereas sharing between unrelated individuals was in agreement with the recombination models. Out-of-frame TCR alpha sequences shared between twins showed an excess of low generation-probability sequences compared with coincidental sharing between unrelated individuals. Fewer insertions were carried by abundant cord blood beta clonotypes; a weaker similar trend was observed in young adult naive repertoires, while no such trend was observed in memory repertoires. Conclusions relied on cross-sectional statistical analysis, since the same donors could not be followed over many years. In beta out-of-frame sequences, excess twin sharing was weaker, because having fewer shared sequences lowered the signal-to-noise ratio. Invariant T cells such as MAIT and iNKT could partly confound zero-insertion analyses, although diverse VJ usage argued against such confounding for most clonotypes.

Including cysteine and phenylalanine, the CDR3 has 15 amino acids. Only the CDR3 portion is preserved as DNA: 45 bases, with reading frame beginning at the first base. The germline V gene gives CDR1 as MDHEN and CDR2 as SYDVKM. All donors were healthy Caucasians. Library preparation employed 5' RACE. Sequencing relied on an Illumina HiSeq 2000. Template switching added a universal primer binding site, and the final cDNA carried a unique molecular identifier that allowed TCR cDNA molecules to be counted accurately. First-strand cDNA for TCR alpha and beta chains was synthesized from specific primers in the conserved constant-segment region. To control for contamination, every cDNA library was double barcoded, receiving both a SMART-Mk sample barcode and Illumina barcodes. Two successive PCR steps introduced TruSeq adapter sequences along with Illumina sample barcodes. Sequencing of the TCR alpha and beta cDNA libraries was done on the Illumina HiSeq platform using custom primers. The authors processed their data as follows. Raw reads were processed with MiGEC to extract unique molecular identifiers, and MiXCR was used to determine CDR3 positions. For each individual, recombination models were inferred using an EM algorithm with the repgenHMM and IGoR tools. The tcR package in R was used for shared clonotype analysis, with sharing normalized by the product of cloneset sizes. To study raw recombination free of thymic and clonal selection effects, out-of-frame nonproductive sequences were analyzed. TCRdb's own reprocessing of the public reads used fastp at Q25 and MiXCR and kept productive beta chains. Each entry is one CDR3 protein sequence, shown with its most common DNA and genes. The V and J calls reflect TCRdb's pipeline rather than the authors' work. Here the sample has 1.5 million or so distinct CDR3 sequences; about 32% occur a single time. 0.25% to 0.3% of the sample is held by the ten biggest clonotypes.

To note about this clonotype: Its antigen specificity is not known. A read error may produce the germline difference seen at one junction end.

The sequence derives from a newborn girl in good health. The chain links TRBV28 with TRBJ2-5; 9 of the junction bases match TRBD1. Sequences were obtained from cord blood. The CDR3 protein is CAGSLAGTGLYGQYF. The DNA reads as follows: TGTGCCGGCAGTTTAGCCGGGACAGGGTTATACGGGCAGTACTTC.